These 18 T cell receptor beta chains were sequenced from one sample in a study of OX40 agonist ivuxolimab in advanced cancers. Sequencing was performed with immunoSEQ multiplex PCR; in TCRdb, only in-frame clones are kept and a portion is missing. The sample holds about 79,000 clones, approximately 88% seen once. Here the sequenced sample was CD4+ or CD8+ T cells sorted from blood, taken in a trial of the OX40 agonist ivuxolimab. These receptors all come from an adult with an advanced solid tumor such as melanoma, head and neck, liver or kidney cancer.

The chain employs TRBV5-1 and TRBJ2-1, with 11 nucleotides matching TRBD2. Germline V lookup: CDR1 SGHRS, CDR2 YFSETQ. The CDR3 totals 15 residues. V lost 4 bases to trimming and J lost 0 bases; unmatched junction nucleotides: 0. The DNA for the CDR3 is TGCGCCAGCAGCACTAGCGGGAGCTCCTACAATGAGCAGTTCTTC. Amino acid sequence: CASSTSGSSYNEQFF.

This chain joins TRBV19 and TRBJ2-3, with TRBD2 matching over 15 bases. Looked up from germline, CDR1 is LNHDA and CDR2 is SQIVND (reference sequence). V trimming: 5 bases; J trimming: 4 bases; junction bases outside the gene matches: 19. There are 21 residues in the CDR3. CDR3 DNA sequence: TGTGCCAGTAGTTCCTACACCGGGACTAGCGGGAGGTACTCCCCCCCAGATACGCAGTATTTT. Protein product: CASSSYTGTSGRYSPPDTQYF.

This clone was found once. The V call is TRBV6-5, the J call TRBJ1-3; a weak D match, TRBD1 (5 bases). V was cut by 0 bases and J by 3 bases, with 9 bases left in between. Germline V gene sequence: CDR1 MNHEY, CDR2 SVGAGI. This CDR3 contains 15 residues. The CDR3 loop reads CASSYSRGDGNTIYF. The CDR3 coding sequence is TGTGCCAGCAGTTACTCGAGAGGGGATGGAAACACCATATATTTT.

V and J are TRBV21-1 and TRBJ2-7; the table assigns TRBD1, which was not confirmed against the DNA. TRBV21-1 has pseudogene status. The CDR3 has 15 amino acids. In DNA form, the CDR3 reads TGTGCCAGCAGCAGGCCGGGACAGGCCCCCTACGAGCAGTACTTC. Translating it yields CASSRPGQAPYEQYF.

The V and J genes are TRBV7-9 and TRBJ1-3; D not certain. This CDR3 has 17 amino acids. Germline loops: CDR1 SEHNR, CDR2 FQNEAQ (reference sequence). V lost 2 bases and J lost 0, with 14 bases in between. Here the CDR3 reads CASSLIHPGYSGNTIYF. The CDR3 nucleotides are TGTGCCAGCAGCTTAATTCACCCAGGATACTCTGGAAACACCATATATTTT.

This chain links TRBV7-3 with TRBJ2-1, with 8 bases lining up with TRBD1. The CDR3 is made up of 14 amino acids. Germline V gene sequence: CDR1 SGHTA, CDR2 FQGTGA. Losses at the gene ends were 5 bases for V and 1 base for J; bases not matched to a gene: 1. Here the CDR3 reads CASSTGGSYNEQFF. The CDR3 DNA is TGTGCCAGCAGCACAGGGGGGTCCTACAATGAGCAGTTCTTC. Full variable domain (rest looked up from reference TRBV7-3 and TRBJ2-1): GAGVSQTPSNKVTEKGKYVELRCDPISGHTALYWYRQSLGQGPEFLIYFQGTGAADDSGLPNDRFFAVRPEGSVSTLKIQRTERGDSAVYLCASSTGGSYNEQFFGPGTRLTVL.

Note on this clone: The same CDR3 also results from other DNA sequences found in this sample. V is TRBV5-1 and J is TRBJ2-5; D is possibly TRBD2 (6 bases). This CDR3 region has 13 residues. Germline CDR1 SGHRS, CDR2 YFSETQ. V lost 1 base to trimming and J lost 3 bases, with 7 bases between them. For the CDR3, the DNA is TGCGCCAGCAGCTTGCCGGGAGAAGAGACCCAGTACTTC. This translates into CASSLPGEETQYF.

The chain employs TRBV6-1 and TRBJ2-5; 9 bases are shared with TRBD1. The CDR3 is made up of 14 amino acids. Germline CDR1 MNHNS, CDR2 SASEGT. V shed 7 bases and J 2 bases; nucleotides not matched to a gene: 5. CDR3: CASILDRGQETQYF. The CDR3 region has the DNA TGTGCCAGCATCCTCGACAGGGGGCAAGAGACCCAGTACTTC.

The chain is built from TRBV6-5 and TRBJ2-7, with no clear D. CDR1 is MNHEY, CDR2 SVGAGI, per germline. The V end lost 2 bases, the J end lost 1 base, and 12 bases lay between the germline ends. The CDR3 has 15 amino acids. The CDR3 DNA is TGTGCCAGCAGTTACCCAGAGCGCGGTTCCTACGAGCAGTACTTC. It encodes CASSYPERGSYEQYF.

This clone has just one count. The DNA of the CDR3 is TGCGCCAGCAGCCAATATAGCAGAAATGAGCAGTTCTTC. Translating it yields CASSQYSRNEQFF. This sequence joins TRBV4-1 and TRBJ2-1; no clear D gene. The CDR3 runs 13 residues. Germline V lookup: CDR1 MGHRA, CDR2 YSYEKL. The V gene lost 2 bases and the J gene lost 7 bases, with 9 bases spanning the gap.

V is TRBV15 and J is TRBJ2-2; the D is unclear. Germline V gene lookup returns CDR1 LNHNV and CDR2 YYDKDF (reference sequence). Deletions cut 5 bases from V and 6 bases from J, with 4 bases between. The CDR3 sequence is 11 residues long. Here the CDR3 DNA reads TGTGCCACCAGCCGATCCGGGGAGCTGTTTTTT. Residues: CATSRSGELFF.

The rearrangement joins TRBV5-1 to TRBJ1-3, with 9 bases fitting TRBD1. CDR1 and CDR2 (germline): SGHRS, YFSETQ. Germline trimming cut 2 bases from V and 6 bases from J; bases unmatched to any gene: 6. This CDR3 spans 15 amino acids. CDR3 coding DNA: TGCGCCAGCAGCTTACAGGGGGCGCAGGAAAACACCATATATTTT. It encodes CASSLQGAQENTIYF.

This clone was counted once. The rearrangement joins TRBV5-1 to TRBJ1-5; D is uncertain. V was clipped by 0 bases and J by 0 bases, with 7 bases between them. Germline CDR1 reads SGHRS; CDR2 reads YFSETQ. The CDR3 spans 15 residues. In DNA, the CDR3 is TGCGCCAGCAGCTTGGATGGCACTAGCAATCAGCCCCAGCATTTT. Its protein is CASSLDGTSNQPQHF.

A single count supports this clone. The CDR3 protein is CASTVPGNTIYF. The CDR3 region has the DNA TGTGCCAGCACCGTCCCTGGAAACACCATATATTTT. This chain uses TRBV28 with TRBJ1-3; D is unresolved. In germline, CDR1 is MDHEN, CDR2 SYDVKM. V was cut by 7 bases and J by 2 bases, with 6 bases left in between. CDR3 length: 12 amino acids.

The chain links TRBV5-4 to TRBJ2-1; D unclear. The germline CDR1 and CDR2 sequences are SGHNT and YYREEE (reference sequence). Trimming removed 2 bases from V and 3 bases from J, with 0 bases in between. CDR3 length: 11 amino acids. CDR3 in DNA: TGTGCCAGCAGCTTCTACAATGAGCAGTTCTTC. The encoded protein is CASSFYNEQFF.

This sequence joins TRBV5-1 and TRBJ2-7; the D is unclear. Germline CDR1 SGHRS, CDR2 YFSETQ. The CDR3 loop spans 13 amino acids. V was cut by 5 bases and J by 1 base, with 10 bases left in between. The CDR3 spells CASRRTDSYEQYF. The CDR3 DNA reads TGCGCCAGCAGAAGGACGGATTCCTACGAGCAGTACTTC.

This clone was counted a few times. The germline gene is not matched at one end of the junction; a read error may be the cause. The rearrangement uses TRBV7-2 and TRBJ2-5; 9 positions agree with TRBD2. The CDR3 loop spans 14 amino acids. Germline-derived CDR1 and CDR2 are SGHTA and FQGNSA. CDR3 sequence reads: CASSLARLAGEENF. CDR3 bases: TGTGCCAGCAGCTTAGCGAGGTTAGCGGGAGAGGAAAACTTC.

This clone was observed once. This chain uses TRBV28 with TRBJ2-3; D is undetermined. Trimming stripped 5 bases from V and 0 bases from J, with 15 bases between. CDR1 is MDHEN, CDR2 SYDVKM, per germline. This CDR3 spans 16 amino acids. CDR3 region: CASSPPATMSTDTQYF. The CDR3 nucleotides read TGTGCCAGCAGTCCGCCGGCGACAATGAGCACAGATACGCAGTATTTT.